The clone carrying this T cell receptor (beta chain) was seen only a few times. Its antigen is currently unknown. The data derive from a study of T cells after yellow fever vaccination. Template-switching 5'RACE yielded the TCR cDNA; a universal primer site and UMIs were added in the process. One entry per CDR3 protein, called by TCRdb with MiXCR from the 5' RACE reads. This sample carries 350,000 to 550,000 distinct CDR3 sequences, around 19% of them seen once, and the ten largest clones take 15% to 20%. Whole-study results and caveats: Weaker, the secondary response had a peak occurring faster, on day 5 versus 15. Sorted repertoires could include abundant contaminating clonotypes from bulk cells. Most primary-vaccination clones reappeared after the booster (about 97% CD4, approximately 88% CD8).

This TCR was sampled from a man between 18 and 29 years old who received the YFV17D yellow fever vaccine. The material was PBMCs, obtained before the yellow fever booster vaccination.

The CDR3 DNA follows: TGCGCCAGCAGCTTGGCGGCTAGCAATTGGGCCGGGGAGCTGTTTTTT. Amino acids: CASSLAASNWAGELFF. This rearrangement joins TRBV5-1 to TRBJ2-2, with TRBD2 as a possible D gene (5 bases). Trimming left V 0 bases short and J 6 bases short, with 15 bases between. The CDR3 is made up of 16 amino acids. Looked up from germline, CDR1 is SGHRS and CDR2 is YFSETQ.